These 5 T cell receptor beta chains share one sample of origin, sequenced in a study of cytomegalovirus exposure and HLA in healthy donors. The PCR employed 60 Vbeta primers together with 13 Jbeta primers. Sequencing used immunoSEQ multiplex PCR; TCRdb keeps in-frame clones, though not all of them. The sample table sets out around 53,000 clones. Sequencing was carried out using PBMCs. These receptors all stem from a male donor in good health and CMV-seropositive.

This chain links TRBV19 with TRBJ1-1; D might be TRBD1 (6 bases). The CDR3 is made up of 16 amino acids. V lost 3 bases and J lost 4, with 18 bases in between. Germline V gene lookup returns CDR1 LNHDA and CDR2 SQIVND (reference sequence). This CDR3 reads CASSMTRDTMTTEAFF. The DNA of the CDR3 is TGTGCCAGTAGTATGACCCGGGACACTATGACCACTGAAGCTTTCTTT.

V gene TRBV7-2 combines with J gene TRBJ2-5; maybe TRBD2 (5 bases). V lost 2 bases and J 2 bases, leaving 9 bases between the germline ends. The CDR3 is 14 amino acids. The germline CDR1 and CDR2 sequences are SGHTA and FQGNSA. The CDR3 reads CASSLLGGQETQYF. The DNA of the CDR3 is TGTGCCAGCAGCTTATTGGGCGGGCAAGAGACCCAGTACTTC.

The chain has TRBV7-9 and TRBJ2-5, with D possibly matching TRBD1 (5 bases). The CDR3 is 16 amino acids. From germline, CDR1 is SEHNR and CDR2 FQNEAQ (reference sequence). The V gene lost 1 base and the J gene lost 1 base, with 13 bases spanning the gap. As DNA, the CDR3 is TGTGCCAGCAGCTTAGTGGGGCTGGGCAGCCAAGAGACCCAGTACTTC. Its protein is CASSLVGLGSQETQYF.

The rearrangement links TRBV19 to TRBJ1-1; the D is unclear. Germline V lookup: CDR1 LNHDA, CDR2 SQIVND (reference sequence). Trimming cost V 0 bases and J 3 bases, with 8 bases left between them. The CDR3 totals 14 residues. The CDR3 region has the DNA TGTGCCAGTAGTATAGATTTCAGGTACACTGAAGCTTTCTTT. It encodes CASSIDFRYTEAFF.

The chain combines TRBV5-4 with TRBJ1-1, with 9 bases matching TRBD1. The CDR3 loop spans 16 amino acids. Germline trimming cut 10 bases from V and 0 bases from J; bases unmatched to any gene: 13. The germline V gene encodes CDR1 SGHNT and CDR2 YYREEE (reference sequence). The CDR3 loop is CAAAEDRGFMNTEAFF. Here the CDR3 DNA reads TGTGCCGCAGCTGAGGACAGGGGATTTATGAACACTGAAGCTTTCTTT. The full variable domain, completed using reference TRBV5-4 and TRBJ1-1, is ETGVTQSPTHLIKTRGQQVTLRCSSQSGHNTVSWYQQALGQGPQFIFQYYREEENGRGNFPPRFSGLQFPNYSSELNVNALELDDSALYLCAAAEDRGFMNTEAFFGQGTRLTVV.